This T cell receptor beta chain was sequenced for a study of beta chain features in type 1 diabetes. Findings and limits, study-wide: Within each of all four CD4+ subsets, Type 1 diabetes patients had TCRB CDR3s that were moderately but significantly shorter.

Expressed TCRB transcripts were sequenced because the isolated RNA had all been reverse transcribed beforehand. Assay: immunoSEQ multiplex PCR; the TCRdb copy retains only in-frame clones and omits some. The data contain 600,000 or so clones, 11% to 15% of them singletons. Regarding this clone: Its antigen is not known.

J gave up 6 bases and V 4 bases, and 6 bases lay outside the gene matches. The CDR3 is 15 residues long. Per the germline V gene, CDR1 is SGHDT and CDR2 is YYEEEE. Sequenced sample: naive CD4+ T cells from blood. The chain has TRBV5-6 and TRBJ1-6; TRBD1 matches at 8 bases. The receptor's source is a man aged 18 to 29 with type 1 diabetes. The CDR3 reads CASSQAQGANSPLHF. Here the CDR3 DNA reads TGTGCCAGCAGCCAAGCCCAGGGGGCTAATTCACCCCTCCACTTT. The entire variable domain, with the rest obtained from reference TRBV5-6 and TRBJ1-6, is as follows: DAGVTQSPTHLIKTRGQQVTLRCSPKSGHDTVSWYQQALGQGPQFIFQYYEEEERQRGNFPDRFSGHQFPNYSSELNVNALLLGDSALYLCASSQAQGANSPLHFGNGTRLTVT.